Shown below are 15 T cell receptor beta chains from a single sample sequenced in a study of blood T cell repertoires in COVID-19. The table came from immunoSEQ multiplex PCR; TCRdb's copy has only in-frame clones and leaves some out. The data hold about 140,000 clones, with approximately 80% observed a single time. The sample consisted of peripheral blood. The receptors were sampled from a man in his 60s with active or convalescent COVID-19.

The gene calls are TRBV7-2 and TRBJ1-1; 8 bases line up with TRBD1. CDR1 SGHTA and CDR2 FQGNSA come from the germline V gene. The CDR3 contains 13 residues. Trimming at V came to 0 bases and at J to 11 bases, leaving 5 bases not matched to a gene. The CDR3 protein is CASSLARDRRAFF. CDR3 in DNA: TGTGCCAGCAGCTTAGCGCGGGACAGGAGGGCTTTCTTT.

The chain uses TRBV3-1 (or the pseudogene TRBV3-2) and TRBJ2-2, with a possible D match to TRBD1 (5 bases). Deletions cut 1 base from V and 1 base from J, with 19 bases between. CDR3 size: 19 residues. Germline V gene data show CDR1 as LGHDT and CDR2 as YNNKEL (reference sequence). The CDR3 is CASSQGVLGIQGNTGELFF. CDR3 sequence (DNA): TGTGCCAGCAGCCAAGGGGTTCTTGGTATCCAGGGGAACACCGGGGAGCTGTTTTTT.

This chain joins TRBV7-9 and TRBJ1-5; weak D call: TRBD1 (6 bases). The V and J ends lost 4 bases and 4 bases respectively, with 14 bases between them. Germline V gene lookup returns CDR1 SEHNR and CDR2 FQNEAQ (reference sequence). This CDR3 is 15 amino acids long. The chain's CDR3 is CASSSTGTSNQPQHF. In nucleotides, the CDR3 is TGTGCCAGCAGCTCTACCGGGACAAGTAATCAGCCCCAGCATTTT.

The chain is built from TRBV18 and TRBJ1-1; D unclear. Between the trimmed V and J ends, which lost 0 bases and 9 bases, there was a span of 11 bases. Looked up from germline, CDR1 is KGHSH and CDR2 is LQKENI. This CDR3 is 13 amino acids long. The CDR3 here is CASSPPVTYQAFF. The CDR3 DNA sequence: TGTGCCAGCTCACCACCGGTTACTTATCAAGCTTTCTTT.

Only one count was recorded for this clone. J is TRBJ2-3 and V is TRBV7-2; a weak D match, TRBD2 (6 bases). The CDR3 runs 16 residues. Germline V lookup: CDR1 SGHTA, CDR2 FQGNSA. Deletions cut 1 base from V and 0 bases from J, with 11 bases between. The CDR3 sequence is CASSLGGTYSTDTQYF. In nucleotides, the CDR3 is TGTGCCAGCAGCTTAGGCGGGACTTATAGCACAGATACGCAGTATTTT.

This chain connects TRBV6-1 to TRBJ2-1; 8 bases map to TRBD1. The length of the CDR3 is 15 residues. Germline lookup yields CDR1 MNHNS and CDR2 SASEGT. J gave up 2 bases and V 2 bases, and 2 bases lay outside the gene matches. CDR3 sequence: CASSERTGTYNEQFF. The CDR3 region has the DNA TGTGCCAGCAGTGAACGGACAGGGACCTACAATGAGCAGTTCTTC.

For the CDR3, the DNA is TGTGCCAGCAGCGCTAGCGGGGGAAAAGAGACCCAGTACTTC. This encodes CASSASGGKETQYF. J is TRBJ2-5 and V is TRBV9, with TRBD2 identical over 10 bases. V lost 3 bases and J lost 3; bases outside the gene matches: 2. The CDR3 totals 14 residues. Germline values: CDR1 SGDLS, CDR2 YYNGEE. Full variable domain (rest looked up from reference TRBV9 and TRBJ2-5): DSGVTQTPKHLITATGQRVTLRCSPRSGDLSVYWYQQSLDQGLQFLIQYYNGEERAKGNILERFSAQQFPDLHSELNLSSLELGDSALYFCASSASGGKETQYFGPGTRLLVL.

Regarding this clone: A much bigger clone sits one base away, suggesting this may be a read error. This chain uses TRBV12-3 or TRBV12-4 with TRBJ2-7, with TRBD1 matching 8 bases. This CDR3 is 13 amino acids long. V shed 6 bases and J 2 bases; nucleotides not matched to a gene: 3. CDR3 protein: CASSGQGAYEQYF. CDR3 DNA: TGTGCCAGCAGCGGACAGGGAGCCTACGAGCAGTACTTC.

This chain links TRBV11-2 with TRBJ2-1, with a weak D call TRBD2 (6 bases). The germline V gene encodes CDR1 SGHAT and CDR2 FQNNGV. This CDR3 spans 17 amino acids. Trimming took 4 bases from V and 0 from J, leaving 16 bases between them. The CDR3, as DNA: TGTGCCAGCAGCTGGTGGGCGGGGCCCAGCTCCTACAATGAGCAGTTCTTC. It specifies CASSWWAGPSSYNEQFF.

The gene calls are TRBV6-5 and TRBJ2-7; 10 bases agree with TRBD2. V dropped 3 bases and J dropped 4; count of bases not matched to a gene: 9. Germline V lookup: CDR1 MNHEY, CDR2 SVGAGI. The CDR3 sequence is 16 residues long. The CDR3 reads CASSYSWASGRYEQYF. The CDR3 nucleotides read TGTGCCAGCAGTTATTCATGGGCTAGCGGGAGATACGAGCAGTACTTC.

The J gene is TRBJ1-2, the V gene TRBV2; TRBD1 matches at 9 bases. This CDR3 comprises 17 residues. From germline, CDR1 is SNHLY and CDR2 FYNNEI. With V trimmed by 4 bases and J by 1 base, 10 bases remained unmatched. CDR3 sequence (DNA): TGTGCCAGCAGTGTGGGGACAGGGTCAAGGAGTAACTATGGCTACACCTTC. Its translation is CASSVGTGSRSNYGYTF.

Details on this clone: This sample also contains other DNA sequences that code for the same CDR3. This chain uses TRBV7-8 with TRBJ1-1, with 10 bases lining up with TRBD1. This CDR3 spans 16 amino acids. V shed 2 bases and J 1 base; nucleotides not matched to a gene: 4. CDR1 and CDR2 from the germline V gene are SGHVS and FQNEAQ. This CDR3 is CASSLRDRGSNTEAFF. CDR3 in DNA: TGTGCCAGCAGCTTAAGGGACAGGGGATCGAACACTGAAGCTTTCTTT.

This clone was seen a few times. The chain is built from TRBV4-3 and TRBJ2-5, with 14 bases lining up with TRBD2. Trimming took 1 base from V and 5 from J; bases not matched to a gene: 0. The CDR3 covers 15 residues. The V gene's germline CDR1 is LGHNA and CDR2 YSLEER. The CDR3 bases are TGCGCCAGCAGCCAAGGACTAGCGGGAGGGGAGACCCAGTACTTC. It is translated as CASSQGLAGGETQYF.

This rearrangement joins TRBV2 to TRBJ1-1; D is unclear. This CDR3 spans 13 amino acids. Germline V lookup: CDR1 SNHLY, CDR2 FYNNEI. V lost 7 bases, J lost 1 base, and 10 bases lay in between. CDR3: CASNVRSNTEAFF. CDR3 nucleotides: TGTGCCAGCAACGTCAGATCGAACACTGAAGCTTTCTTT. Full variable domain (remainder filled in from reference TRBV2 and TRBJ1-1): EPEVTQTPSHQVTQMGQEVILRCVPISNHLYFYWYRQILGQKVEFLVSFYNNEISEKSEIFDDQFSVERPDGSNFTLKIRSTKLEDSAMYFCASNVRSNTEAFFGQGTRLTVV.

The CDR3 DNA is TGTGCCAGCAGCTTGGGACAGGTCCAAGAAGCTTTCTTT. It encodes CASSLGQVQEAFF. The chain combines TRBV5-6 with TRBJ1-1; D may be TRBD1 (6 bases). V lost 0 bases, J lost 8 bases, and 11 bases lay in between. The germline V gene encodes CDR1 SGHDT and CDR2 YYEEEE. The CDR3 spans 13 residues.